This T cell receptor beta chain was sequenced during a study of blood T cells in healthy people across ages. Per germline, CDR1 SQVTM and CDR2 ANQGSEA. The CDR3 is 12 residues long. V lost 7 bases and J lost 8, with 17 bases in between. Then a second PCR, running about 6 to 12 cycles, was carried out with a sample-barcoded 5' primer and a J-beta primer mix. Each cDNA molecule was tagged by a template-switch adaptor with 12 random nucleotides. TCRdb re-derived calls from the 5' RACE reads in MiXCR, one entry per CDR3 protein. The sample records over 1,500,000 distinct CDR3 sequences, about 39% being singletons. The table lists this clonotype with a few counts. Drawing of peripheral blood yielded about 10 milliliters from each donor.

This TCR derives from a human donor in good health. The J gene is TRBJ1-1, the V gene TRBV29-1, with D possibly TRBD1 on 6 matching bases. Input material: blood. CDR3 sequence reads: CSAGTQSREAFF. CDR3 DNA: TGCAGCGCAGGGACACAATCCCGGGAAGCTTTCTTT.